This TCR beta chain was profiled in a study of blood T cell repertoires in COVID-19. In the study overall: Spain, Italy and the United States supplied samples that represented acute and convalescent COVID-19. From T cells, B-cell-depleted T cells, or PBMCs came the material, which was cDNA or gDNA.

Seattle cases were enrolled at active infection and followed longitudinally. Trimming took 4 bases from V and 5 from J; bases not matched to a gene: 5. The V gene's germline CDR1 is SGHTS and CDR2 YDEGEE. The CDR3 runs 14 residues. In the authors' methods: Using reference gene primer amplification, nucleated cell counts were estimated. Assay: immunoSEQ multiplex PCR; the TCRdb copy retains only in-frame clones and omits some. V and J calls and clone size come straight from that table; D and trimming were deduced from the DNA. The repertoire holds 410,000 or so clones, 75% to 90% seen once, with 1.5% to 1.7% in the top ten. As for this clone: Other DNA sequences in this specimen translate into the identical CDR3.

Sequencing used peripheral blood. The source is a woman aged 35 to 49 with COVID-19, enrolled during active disease. The chain employs TRBV5-8 and TRBJ1-5; 8 nucleotides match TRBD1. The CDR3 is CASSPGTGYQPQHF. CDR3 DNA: TGTGCCAGCAGCCCAGGGACAGGTTATCAGCCCCAGCATTTT.